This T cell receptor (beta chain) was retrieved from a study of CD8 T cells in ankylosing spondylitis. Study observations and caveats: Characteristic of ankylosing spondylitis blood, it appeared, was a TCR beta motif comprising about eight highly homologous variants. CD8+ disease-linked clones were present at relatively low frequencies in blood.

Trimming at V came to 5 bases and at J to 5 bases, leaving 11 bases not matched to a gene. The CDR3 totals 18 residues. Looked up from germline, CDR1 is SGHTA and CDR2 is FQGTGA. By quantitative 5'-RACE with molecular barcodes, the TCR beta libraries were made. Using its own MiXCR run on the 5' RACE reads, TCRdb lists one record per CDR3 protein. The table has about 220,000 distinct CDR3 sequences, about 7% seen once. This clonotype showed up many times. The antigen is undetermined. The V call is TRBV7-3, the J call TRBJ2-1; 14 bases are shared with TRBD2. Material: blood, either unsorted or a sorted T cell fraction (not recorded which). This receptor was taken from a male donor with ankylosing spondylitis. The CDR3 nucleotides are TGTGCCAGCAGCCCGGGACTAGCGGGGGCCAGATGGGACAATGAGCAGTTCTTC. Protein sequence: CASSPGLAGARWDNEQFF. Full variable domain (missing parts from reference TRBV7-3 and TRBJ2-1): GAGVSQTPSNKVTEKGKYVELRCDPISGHTALYWYRQSLGQGPEFLIYFQGTGAADDSGLPNDRFFAVRPEGSVSTLKIQRTERGDSAVYLCASSPGLAGARWDNEQFFGPGTRLTVL.